The 14 T cell receptor beta chains below all came from one sample that was sequenced in a study of blood T cell repertoires in COVID-19. Assay: immunoSEQ multiplex PCR; the TCRdb copy retains only in-frame clones and omits some. This table holds fewer than 250,000 clones, around 85% found once. Specimen: PBMCs or T cells enriched from blood (not recorded which). The receptors come from a young woman who had recovered from COVID-19.

V is TRBV3-1 (or the pseudogene TRBV3-2) and J is TRBJ2-5; 9 bases are a match to TRBD2. The V and J ends lost 0 bases and 4 bases, in that order; junction bases with no gene match: 3. CDR3 length: 15 residues. Germline CDR1 and CDR2: LGHDT and YNNKEL (reference sequence). The CDR3 bases are TGTGCCAGCAGCCAAGAGCAACTAGCGGGAGAGACCCAGTACTTC. This sequence encodes CASSQEQLAGETQYF.

The table lists this clone with a few counts. This chain uses TRBV19 with TRBJ1-3, with 8 bases matching TRBD1. The germline gives CDR1 LNHDA, CDR2 SQIVND (reference sequence). J lost 1 base, V lost 6 bases, and 8 bases had no gene match. This CDR3 spans 16 amino acids. The CDR3 loop is CASRSPGQASGNTIYF. The DNA of the CDR3 is TGTGCCAGTAGGTCGCCGGGACAGGCTTCTGGAAACACCATATATTTT.

The V and J genes are TRBV1 and TRBJ2-5; the table's D call, TRBD2, has no DNA check behind it. TRBV1 counts as a pseudogene. The CDR3 spans 18 residues. As DNA, the CDR3 is TGCACCAGCAGCCAAGATTCGGCGCCGATCCACGGGGGAGAGACCCAGTACTTC. The encoded protein is CTSSQDSAPIHGGETQYF.

Of note for this clone: The same CDR3 arises from other DNA sequences in this sample as well. J is TRBJ1-4 and V is TRBV6-5; D remains ambiguous. CDR1 MNHEY and CDR2 SVGAGI come from the germline V gene. V was trimmed by 6 bases and J by 3 bases, leaving 11 bases between them. The CDR3 totals 14 residues. The CDR3 DNA is TGTGCCAGCAGCCGGACTGCCTCTAATGAAAAACTGTTTTTT. The encoded protein is CASSRTASNEKLFF.

This chain joins TRBV3-1 (or the pseudogene TRBV3-2) and TRBJ2-1; 11 nucleotides line up with TRBD2. The V and J ends lost 0 bases and 7 bases, in that order; junction bases with no gene match: 5. CDR1 is LGHDT, CDR2 YNNKEL, per germline (reference sequence). The CDR3 covers 16 residues. CDR3 amino acids: CASSQDSGGALNEQFF. CDR3 coding DNA: TGTGCCAGCAGCCAAGATAGCGGGGGGGCTCTTAATGAGCAGTTCTTC.

The chain has TRBV15 and TRBJ1-3; TRBD1 aligns across 10 bases. The CDR3 consists of 17 residues. CDR1 is LNHNV, CDR2 YYDKDF, per germline (reference sequence). V was pared by 9 bases and J by 0 bases, with 11 bases of the junction left unmatched. The CDR3 coding sequence is TGTGCCACAGCCTCCAGGACAGGGGGTTACTCTGGAAACACCATATATTTT. Its protein product is CATASRTGGYSGNTIYF. Drawing the rest from reference TRBV15 and TRBJ1-3, the complete variable domain is DAMVIQNPRYQVTQFGKPVTLSCSQTLNHNVMYWYQQKSSQAPKLLFHYYDKDFNNEADTPDNFQSRRPNTSFCFLDIRSPGLGDTAMYLCATASRTGGYSGNTIYFGEGSWLTVV.

The chain recombines TRBV29-1 with TRBJ2-1; 10 bases match TRBD1. This CDR3 contains 15 residues. Germline V gives CDR1 SQVTM, CDR2 ANQGSEA. J was trimmed by 5 bases and V by 4 bases; bases with no gene match: 8. Here the CDR3 reads CSVARGTGANNEQFF. The DNA for the CDR3 is TGCAGCGTTGCCCGTGGGACAGGGGCTAACAATGAGCAGTTCTTC.

The table lists this clone with a count of one. The chain links TRBV9 to TRBJ1-6; D call uncertain. This CDR3 has 13 residues. V gave up 3 bases and J gave up 5 bases, with 6 bases separating them. The V gene's germline CDR1 is SGDLS and CDR2 YYNGEE. CDR3 DNA: TGTGCCAGCAGCGCCCGAGATAATTCACCCCTCCACTTT. Protein: CASSARDNSPLHF.

This clone was detected once. V usage is TRBV9 and J usage is TRBJ1-3, with D maybe TRBD1 (6 bases). The CDR3 contains 15 residues. Germline V CDR1 and CDR2: SGDLS, YYNGEE. Deletions cut 4 bases from V and 7 bases from J, with 18 bases between. The DNA for the CDR3 is TGTGCCAGCAGCCCAAGAGGCCCCGACAGGAACACCATATATTTT. This codes for CASSPRGPDRNTIYF.

The chain employs TRBV5-8 and TRBJ2-6; D is possibly TRBD2 (5 bases). V was cut by 2 bases and J by 4 bases, with 13 bases left in between. CDR3 length: 16 residues. From germline, CDR1 is SGHTS and CDR2 YDEGEE. The CDR3 DNA sequence: TGTGCCAGCAGCTTCATCGGGATATCAGGGGCCAACGTCCTGACTTTC. Translation gives CASSFIGISGANVLTF. The full variable domain, with the rest looked up from reference TRBV5-8 and TRBJ2-6, is EAGVTQSPTHLIKTRGQQATLRCSPISGHTSVYWYQQALGLGLQFLLWYDEGEERNRGNFPPRFSGRQFPNYSSELNVNALELEDSALYLCASSFIGISGANVLTFGAGSRLTVL.

The chain employs TRBV11-2 and TRBJ2-7; D ambiguous. The CDR3 extends over 13 amino acids. Germline V gene data show CDR1 as SGHAT and CDR2 as FQNNGV. V shed 11 bases and J shed 1 base, with 15 bases lying between them. Here the CDR3 DNA reads TGTGCCTCGAGCTTACTCGTATCCTACGAGCAGTACGTC. It codes for CASSLLVSYEQYV.

The rearrangement joins TRBV11-2 to TRBJ2-5; D is unresolved. There are 14 residues in the CDR3. The germline gives CDR1 SGHAT, CDR2 FQNNGV. Trimming pared 5 bases from V and 0 bases from J, leaving 10 bases between. CDR3 DNA: TGTGCCAGCAGCGTGGCTCTGTACCAAGAGACCCAGTACTTC. Its protein is CASSVALYQETQYF. Using reference TRBV11-2 and TRBJ2-5 for the parts outside the CDR3, the full variable domain is EAGVAQSPRYKIIEKRQSVAFWCNPISGHATLYWYQQILGQGPKLLIQFQNNGVVDDSQLPKDRFSAERLKGVDSTLKIQPAKLEDSAVYLCASSVALYQETQYFGPGTRLLVL.

Regarding this clone: A junction end diverges from the germline sequence, so it may reflect a read error. Here the CDR3 DNA reads TGCAGCGTTGCCTCCGGCGAGGCGGAACCTTTC. This encodes CSVASGEAEPF. The chain links TRBV29-1 to TRBJ1-2; the D is unclear. CDR1 is SQVTM and CDR2 is ANQGSEA in the germline V gene. This CDR3 comprises 11 residues.

The V gene is TRBV5-6, the J gene TRBJ1-4; TRBD1 might be the D (5 bases). The V and J ends lost 0 bases and 5 bases respectively, with 11 bases between them. The germline CDR1 and CDR2 sequences are SGHDT and YYEEEE. The CDR3 length is 15 residues. The chain's CDR3 is CASSLDAGQNEKLFF. The CDR3 coding sequence is TGTGCCAGCAGCTTGGATGCAGGGCAAAATGAAAAACTGTTTTTT.